This T cell receptor beta chain is from a study of T cells in localized non-small cell lung cancer. Some clones are missing from TCRdb's copy, which holds only in-frame ones; the method was immunoSEQ multiplex PCR. In the table there are about 40,000 clones, about 88% of which are singletons. Between the trimmed V and J ends, which lost 5 bases and 6 bases, there was a span of 11 bases. The length of the CDR3 is 12 residues. Germline lookup yields CDR1 SGHTA and CDR2 FQGTGA. This TCR derives from a man aged 18-55 years with stage I lung adenocarcinoma. The sequences come from peripheral blood, collected before any cancer treatment. V and J are TRBV7-3 and TRBJ2-7; tentatively, D is TRBD1 or TRBD2 (6 bases each). This CDR3 reads CASSPEGGEQYF. The CDR3 nucleotides are TGTGCCAGCAGCCCAGAGGGGGGCGAGCAGTACTTC.